The clone carrying this T cell receptor beta chain appeared once. The antigen remains undetermined. The time point here: sample taken at primary tumor resection. Whole RNA was taken from tumor, nontumor lung or frozen PBMC; it was then sequenced unsorted. Samples were obtained from around 73 donors, all untreated early-stage non-small cell lung cancer patients. The germline CDR1 and CDR2 sequences are MGHDK and SYGVNS. The V gene end was trimmed by 2 bases and the J gene end by 5 bases; junction bases not matched to a gene: 15. The length of the CDR3 is 18 residues. This sample stems from a study of spatial heterogeneity in lung cancer. Study overall: Detected sequences consistently included more beta-chain ones than alpha-chain ones. Raw reads contained each unique TCR and UMI combination more than ten times on average.

Using its own MiXCR run on the 5' RACE reads, TCRdb lists one record per CDR3 protein. This sample has tens of thousands of distinct CDR3 sequences; about 20% occur once, and the top ten carry about 6.8%. Whole-study results and caveats: Ubiquitous expanded tumor TCRs were observed in blood more at resection than follow-up.

This chain joins TRBV25-1 and TRBJ2-3, with TRBD2 matching 8 bases. The specimen comprised PBMCs, sampled at surgery. The clonotype originates from a male donor with early-stage non-small cell lung cancer. The DNA for the CDR3 is TGTGCCAGCAGTGAAAGGAGTTTGAGACTAGCGAGTGGAGATACGCAGTATTTT. As protein: CASSERSLRLASGDTQYF.